The entry below gives a single TCR beta chain sequence along with its context. Its antigen is undetermined. This entry belongs to a study of T-cell reconstitution after alpha-beta-depleted transplantation in children. Molecular barcoding with unique molecular identifiers was used for the TCRbeta library. Using its own MiXCR run on the PCR reads, TCRdb lists one record per CDR3 protein. This sample has hundreds of thousands of distinct CDR3 sequences, with around 13% found just once. Overall study results and limits: From newly produced T cells came most of the T-cell counts and diversity one year after transplant. Reportedly, alpha-beta T cells present about two months post-transplant originated from several hundred expanded clones of graft origin.

Losses at the gene ends were 2 bases for V and 6 bases for J; bases not matched to a gene: 16. Germline assignment: CDR1 LGHNA and CDR2 YSLEER. CDR3 length: 18 amino acids. Sequencing was performed on PBMCs, mostly from graft donor cells, taken 360 days after TCRalphabeta/CD19-depleted stem cell transplant. The J gene is TRBJ2-1, the V gene TRBV4-3; 7 nucleotides align to TRBD2. This sequence originates from a male patient younger than 18 who had a stem cell transplant for acute myeloid leukemia, so the T cells may come from the graft donor. CDR3 nucleotides: TGCGCCAGCAGCCAACCCTTAAACCGAGCGGGACGGCCCAATGAGCAGTTCTTC. Encoded protein: CASSQPLNRAGRPNEQFF.